Detailed here is one T cell receptor (beta chain). What it recognizes is unknown. This CDR3 contains 15 residues. Trimming left V 1 base short and J 2 bases short, with 12 bases between. Germline values: CDR1 SGHAT, CDR2 FQNNGV. The data were taken from a study of cytomegalovirus exposure and HLA in healthy donors. Study results and caveats: A later analysis reportedly found that, within productive TCRs, an Asian-associated ancestry cluster had fewer N-insertions than the mean observed across the approximately 690 donors. Among TCR beta chains, those listed as cytomegalovirus-associated numbered approximately 150.

In the PCR, 60 Vbeta and 13 Jbeta primers were used. Per the study methods: Tens of millions of unique TCR beta chains, roughly 12 million shared, were counted in a later analysis. Libraries were prepared by immunoSEQ multiplex PCR; TCRdb keeps only in-frame clonotypes and omits some of them. For V, J and clone size, that table is used; D and trimming come from the DNA. There are 210,000 or so clones in the sample; about four fifths occur only once, and roughly 10% lies in the top ten. The source is a woman aged 45 to 65 in good health and CMV-seropositive. Sequencing used PBMCs. The genes are TRBV11-2 and TRBJ2-7; possibly TRBD1 for D (6 bases). The CDR3 sequence is CASSLVAGETYEQYF. The CDR3 DNA sequence: TGTGCCAGCAGCTTAGTGGCAGGGGAAACCTACGAGCAGTACTTC.